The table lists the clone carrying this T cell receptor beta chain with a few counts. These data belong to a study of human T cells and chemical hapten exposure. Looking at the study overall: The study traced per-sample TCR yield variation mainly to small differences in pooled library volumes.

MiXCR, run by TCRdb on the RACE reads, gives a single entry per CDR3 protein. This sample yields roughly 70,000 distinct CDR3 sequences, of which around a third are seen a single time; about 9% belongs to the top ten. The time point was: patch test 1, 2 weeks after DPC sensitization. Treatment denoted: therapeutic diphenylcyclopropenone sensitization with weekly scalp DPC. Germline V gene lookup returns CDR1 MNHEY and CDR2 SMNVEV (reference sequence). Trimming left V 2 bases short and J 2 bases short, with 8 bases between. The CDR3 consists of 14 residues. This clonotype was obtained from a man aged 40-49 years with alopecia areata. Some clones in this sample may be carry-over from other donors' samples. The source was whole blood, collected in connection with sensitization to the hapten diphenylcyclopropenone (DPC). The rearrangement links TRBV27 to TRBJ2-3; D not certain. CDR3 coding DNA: TGTGCCAGCAGTTTAAGACGGGCCACAGATACGCAGTATTTT. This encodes CASSLRRATDTQYF.